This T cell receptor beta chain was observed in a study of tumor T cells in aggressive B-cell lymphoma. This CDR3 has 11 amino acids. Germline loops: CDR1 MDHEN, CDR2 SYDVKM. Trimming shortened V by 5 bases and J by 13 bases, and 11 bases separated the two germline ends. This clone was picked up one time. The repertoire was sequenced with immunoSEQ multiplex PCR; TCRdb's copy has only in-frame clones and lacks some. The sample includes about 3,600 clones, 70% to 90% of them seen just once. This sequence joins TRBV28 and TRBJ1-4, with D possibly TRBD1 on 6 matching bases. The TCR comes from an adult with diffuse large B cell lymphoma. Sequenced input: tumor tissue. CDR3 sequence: CASSRGRVLFF. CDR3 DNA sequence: TGTGCCAGCAGTAGGGGGAGGGTACTGTTTTTT.